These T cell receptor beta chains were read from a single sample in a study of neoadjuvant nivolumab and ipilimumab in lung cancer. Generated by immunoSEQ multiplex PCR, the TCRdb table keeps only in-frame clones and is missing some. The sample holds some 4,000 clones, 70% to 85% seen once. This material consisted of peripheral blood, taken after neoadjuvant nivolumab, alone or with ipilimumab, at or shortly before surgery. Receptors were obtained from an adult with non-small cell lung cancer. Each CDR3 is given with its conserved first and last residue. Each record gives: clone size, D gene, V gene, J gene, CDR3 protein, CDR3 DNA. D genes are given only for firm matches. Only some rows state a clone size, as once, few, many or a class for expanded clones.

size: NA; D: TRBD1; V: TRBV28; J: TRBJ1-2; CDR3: CASTPPRDRDPGYTF; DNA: TGTGCCAGCACCCCGCCCCGGGACAGGGATCCTGGCTACACCTTC
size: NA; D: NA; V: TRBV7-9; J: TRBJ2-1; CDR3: CASSRVGSHNEQFF; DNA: TGTGCCAGCAGCCGGGTGGGGAGCCACAATGAGCAGTTCTTC
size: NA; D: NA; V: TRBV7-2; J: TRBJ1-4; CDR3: CASSFSGEKLFF; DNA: TGTGCCAGCAGCTTCTCCGGGGAAAAACTGTTTTTT
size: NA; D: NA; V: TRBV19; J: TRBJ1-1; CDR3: CASSPYKPGGDTEAFF; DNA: TGTGCCAGTAGTCCATATAAACCTGGTGGGGACACTGAAGCTTTCTTT
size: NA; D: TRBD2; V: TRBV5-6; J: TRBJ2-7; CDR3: CASSLERAGAHEQYF; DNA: TGTGCCAGCAGCTTGGAGCGAGCGGGAGCCCACGAGCAGTACTTC
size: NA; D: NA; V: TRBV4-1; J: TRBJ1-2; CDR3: CASSQTFTGTSNYGYTF; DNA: TGCGCCAGCAGCCAAACGTTCACAGGGACTTCTAACTATGGCTACACCTTC
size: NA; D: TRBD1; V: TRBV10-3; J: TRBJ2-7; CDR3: CAISSGTGGRSYEQYF; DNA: TGTGCCATCAGTTCCGGGACAGGGGGTCGCTCCTACGAGCAGTACTTC
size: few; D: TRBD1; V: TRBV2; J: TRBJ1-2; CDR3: CASSTRQGGSGYTF; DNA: TGTGCCAGCAGTACTCGACAGGGTGGATCTGGCTACACCTTC
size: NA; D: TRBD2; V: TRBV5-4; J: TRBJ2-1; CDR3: CASSLGLAGEQFF; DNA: TGTGCCAGCAGCTTGGGACTAGCGGGAGAGCAGTTCTTC
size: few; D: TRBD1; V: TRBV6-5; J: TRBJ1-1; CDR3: CASSGQGTLGTEAFF; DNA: TGTGCCAGCAGCGGACAGGGGACCCTGGGGACTGAAGCTTTCTTT
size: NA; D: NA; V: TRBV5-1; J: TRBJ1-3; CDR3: CASSLDVSSGNTIYF; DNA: TGCGCCAGCAGCTTGGACGTCTCTTCTGGAAACACCATATATTTT
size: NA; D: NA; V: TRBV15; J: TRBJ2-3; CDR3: CATSRDGTDTQYF; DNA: TGTGCCACCAGCAGAGATGGGACAGATACGCAGTATTTT
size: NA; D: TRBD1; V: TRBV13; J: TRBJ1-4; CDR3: CASSLGIQGANEKLFF; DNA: TGTGCCAGCAGCTTAGGGATACAGGGGGCTAATGAAAAACTGTTTTTT
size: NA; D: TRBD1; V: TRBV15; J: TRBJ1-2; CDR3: CATSRDPGTGHGYTF; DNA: TGTGCCACCAGCAGAGATCCCGGGACAGGGCATGGCTACACCTTC
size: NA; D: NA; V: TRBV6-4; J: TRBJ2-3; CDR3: CASSGLQDTDTQYF; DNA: TGTGCCAGCAGTGGCCTCCAAGACACAGATACGCAGTATTTT
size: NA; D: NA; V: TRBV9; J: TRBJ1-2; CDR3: CASSAHRTRNYGYTF; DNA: TGTGCCAGCAGCGCTCACAGGACGCGCAACTATGGCTACACCTTC
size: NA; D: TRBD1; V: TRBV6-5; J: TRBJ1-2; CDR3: CASSSAGQGADGYTF; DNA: TGTGCCAGCAGTTCCGCGGGACAGGGGGCGGATGGCTACACCTTC
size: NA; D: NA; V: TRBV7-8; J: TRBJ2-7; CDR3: CDSSPPAGRYEQYF; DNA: TGTGACAGCAGCCCCCCGGCGGGGCGCTACGAGCAGTACTTC
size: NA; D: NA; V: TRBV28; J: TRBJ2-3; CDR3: CASFEWGGGTTDTQYF; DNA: TGTGCCAGCTTTGAATGGGGAGGCGGTACCACAGATACGCAGTATTTT
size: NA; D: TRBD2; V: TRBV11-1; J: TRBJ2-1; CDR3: CASSRTSGRDYNEQFF; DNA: TGTGCCAGCAGCCGGACTAGCGGGAGGGACTACAATGAGCAGTTCTTC
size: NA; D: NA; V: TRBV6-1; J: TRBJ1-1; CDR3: CASREWNMNTEAFF; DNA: TGTGCCAGCAGGGAATGGAACATGAACACTGAAGCTTTCTTT
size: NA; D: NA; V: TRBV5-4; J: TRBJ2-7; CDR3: CASSLVGDLSYEQYF; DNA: TGTGCCAGCAGCTTGGTGGGTGACCTCTCCTACGAGCAGTACTTC
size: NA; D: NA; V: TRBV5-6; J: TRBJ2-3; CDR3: CASSLATPSSTDTQYF; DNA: TGTGCCAGCAGCCTTGCGACGCCCTCGTCCACAGATACGCAGTATTTT
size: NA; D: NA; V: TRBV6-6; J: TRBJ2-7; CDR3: CASTPGNYEQYF; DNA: TGTGCCAGCACCCCAGGTAACTACGAGCAGTACTTC
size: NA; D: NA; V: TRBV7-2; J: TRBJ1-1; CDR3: CASSPPVGVNTEAFF; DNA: TGTGCCAGCAGCCCCCCGGTGGGGGTAAACACTGAAGCTTTCTTT
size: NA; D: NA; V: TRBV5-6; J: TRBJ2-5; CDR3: CASSSGAALAAKTQYF; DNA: TGTGCCAGCAGCAGTGGCGCGGCGCTAGCTGCCAAGACCCAGTACTTC
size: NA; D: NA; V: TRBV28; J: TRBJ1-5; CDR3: CASRGSNQPQHF; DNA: TGTGCCAGCAGGGGTAGCAATCAGCCCCAGCATTTT
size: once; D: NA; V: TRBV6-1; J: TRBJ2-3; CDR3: CASRNHAQIDTQYF; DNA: TGTGCCAGCAGGAACCACGCGCAGATAGATACGCAGTATTTT
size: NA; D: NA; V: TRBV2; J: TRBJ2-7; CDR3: CASSNPRVGGRREQYF; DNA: TGTGCCAGCAGCAACCCTCGGGTGGGTGGACGTCGTGAGCAGTACTTC
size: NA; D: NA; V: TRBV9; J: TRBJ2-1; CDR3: CASSSRQGLNEQFF; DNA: TGTGCCAGCAGCTCCCGACAGGGACTCAATGAGCAGTTCTTC
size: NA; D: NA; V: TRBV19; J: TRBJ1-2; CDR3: CASGDITPRRLEDGYTF; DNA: TGTGCCAGTGGGGATATAACCCCAAGACGACTTGAAGATGGCTACACCTTC
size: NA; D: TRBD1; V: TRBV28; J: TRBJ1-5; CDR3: CASSSRTGANQPQHF; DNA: TGTGCCAGCAGTTCCAGGACAGGGGCAAATCAGCCCCAGCATTTT
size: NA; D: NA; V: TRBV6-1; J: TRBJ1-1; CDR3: CASSIRHPPNTEAFF; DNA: TGTGCCAGCAGTATACGACACCCGCCGAACACTGAAGCTTTCTTT
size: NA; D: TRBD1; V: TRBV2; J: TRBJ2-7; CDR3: CASRLTGTGRNEQYF; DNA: TGTGCCAGCAGACTTACCGGGACAGGGAGAAACGAGCAGTACTTC
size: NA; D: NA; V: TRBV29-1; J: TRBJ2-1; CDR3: CSVDQGGGHNEQFF; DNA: TGCAGCGTTGATCAGGGGGGCGGACACAATGAGCAGTTCTTC
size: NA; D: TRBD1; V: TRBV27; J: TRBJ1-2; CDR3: CASSVLGQGDYYGYTF; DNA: TGTGCCAGCAGTGTATTAGGACAGGGAGATTATTATGGCTACACCTTC
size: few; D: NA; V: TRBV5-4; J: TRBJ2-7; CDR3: CASSLTTVSSYEQYF; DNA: TGTGCCAGCAGCCTAACGACAGTTTCTTCCTACGAGCAGTACTTC
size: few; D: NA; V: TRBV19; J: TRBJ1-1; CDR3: CASSPSVYTEAFF; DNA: TGTGCCAGTAGTCCCTCAGTATACACTGAAGCTTTCTTT
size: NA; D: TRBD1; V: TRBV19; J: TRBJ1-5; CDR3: CASSPRQGARVYQPQHF; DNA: TGTGCCAGTAGTCCACGACAGGGGGCGAGGGTGTACCAGCCCCAGCATTTT
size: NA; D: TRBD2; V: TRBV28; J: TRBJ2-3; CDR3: CASNASGRGADTQYF; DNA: TGTGCCAGCAACGCCAGCGGGAGGGGGGCAGATACGCAGTATTTT
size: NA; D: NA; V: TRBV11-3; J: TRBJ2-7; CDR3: CASSLRPDEQYF; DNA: TGTGCCAGCAGCTTGCGGCCGGATGAGCAGTACTTC
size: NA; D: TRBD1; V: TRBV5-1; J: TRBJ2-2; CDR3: CASSPQGSGELFF; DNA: TGCGCCAGCAGCCCACAGGGGTCCGGGGAGCTGTTTTTT
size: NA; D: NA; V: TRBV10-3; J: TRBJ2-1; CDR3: CAIGDEWVSSYNEQFF; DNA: TGTGCCATCGGGGACGAATGGGTTAGCTCCTACAATGAGCAGTTCTTC
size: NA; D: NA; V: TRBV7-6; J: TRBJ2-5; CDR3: CASSLVSRGETQYF; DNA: TGTGCCAGCAGCTTAGTCTCCCGCGGTGAGACCCAGTACTTC
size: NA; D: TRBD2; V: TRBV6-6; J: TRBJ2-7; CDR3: CATSPPSGTSYEQYF; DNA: TGTGCCACCTCACCCCCTAGCGGGACCTCCTACGAGCAGTACTTC
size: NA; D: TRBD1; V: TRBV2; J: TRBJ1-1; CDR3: CASSVTGAKNTEAFF; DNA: TGTGCCAGCAGTGTAACAGGGGCGAAGAACACTGAAGCTTTCTTT
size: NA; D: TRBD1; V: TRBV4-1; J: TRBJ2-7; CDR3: CASSQRGQGRDEQYF; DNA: TGCGCCAGCAGCCAGCGGGGACAGGGGAGGGACGAGCAGTACTTC
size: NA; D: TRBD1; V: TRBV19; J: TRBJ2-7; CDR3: CASSAGGRDRGSYEQYF; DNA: TGTGCCAGTAGTGCGGGCGGCCGGGACAGGGGCTCCTACGAGCAGTACTTC
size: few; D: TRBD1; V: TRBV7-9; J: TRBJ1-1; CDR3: CASSAGDRENTEAFF; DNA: TGTGCCAGCAGCGCAGGGGACAGGGAGAACACTGAAGCTTTCTTT
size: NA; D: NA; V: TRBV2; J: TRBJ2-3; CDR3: CASRYFRDTDTQYF; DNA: TGTGCCAGCAGGTACTTCCGGGACACAGATACGCAGTATTTT
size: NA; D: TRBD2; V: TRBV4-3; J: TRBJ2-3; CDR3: CASSQGGPAGGPGTDTQYF; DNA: TGCGCCAGCAGCCAAGGGGGGCCAGCGGGAGGCCCGGGCACAGATACGCAGTATTTT
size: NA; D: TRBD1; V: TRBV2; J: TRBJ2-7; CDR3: CASRGQGLGYEQYF; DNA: TGTGCCAGCAGGGGACAGGGGTTGGGCTACGAGCAGTACTTC
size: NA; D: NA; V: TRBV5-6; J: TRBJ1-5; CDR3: CASSFGRGMGQPQHF; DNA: TGTGCCAGCAGCTTTGGTAGGGGTATGGGTCAGCCCCAGCATTTT
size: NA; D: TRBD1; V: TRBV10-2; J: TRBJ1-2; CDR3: CASSRTGADYGYTF; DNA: TGCGCCAGCAGTCGGACAGGGGCGGACTATGGCTACACCTTC
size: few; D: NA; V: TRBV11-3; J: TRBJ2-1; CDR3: CASSLAFGGGEQFF; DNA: TGTGCCAGCAGCTTAGCCTTCGGGGGTGGGGAGCAGTTCTTC
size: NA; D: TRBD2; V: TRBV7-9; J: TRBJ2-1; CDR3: CASRSGTSGTDEQFF; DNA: TGTGCCAGCCGGTCCGGGACTAGCGGGACGGATGAGCAGTTCTTC
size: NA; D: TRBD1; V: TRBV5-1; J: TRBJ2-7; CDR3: CASSLGTGRTYEQYF; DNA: TGCGCCAGCAGCTTGGGGACAGGGAGGACCTACGAGCAGTACTTC
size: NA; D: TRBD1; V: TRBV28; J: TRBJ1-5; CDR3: CASSADRVTQPQHF; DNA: TGTGCCAGTTCGGCGGACAGGGTGACTCAGCCCCAGCATTTT
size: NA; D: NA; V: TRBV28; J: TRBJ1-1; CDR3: CASRHTITGTMNTEAFF; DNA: TGTGCCAGCAGACACACAATAACGGGAACCATGAACACTGAAGCTTTCTTT